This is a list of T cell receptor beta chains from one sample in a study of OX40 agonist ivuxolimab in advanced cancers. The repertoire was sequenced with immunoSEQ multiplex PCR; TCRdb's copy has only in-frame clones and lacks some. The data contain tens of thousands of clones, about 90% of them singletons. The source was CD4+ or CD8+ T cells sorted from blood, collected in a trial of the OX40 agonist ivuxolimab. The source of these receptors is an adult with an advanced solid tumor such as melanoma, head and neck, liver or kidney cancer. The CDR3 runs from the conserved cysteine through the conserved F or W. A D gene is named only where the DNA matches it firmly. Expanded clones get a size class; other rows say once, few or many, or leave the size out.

cdr3_nt: TGTGCCAGCGAACAGGGCTTGGACACTGAAGCTTTCTTT
cdr3_aa: CASEQGLDTEAFF
d_call: NA
clone_size: few
v_call: TRBV25-1
j_call: TRBJ1-1

cdr3_nt: TGCGCCAGCAGCCCCTTGGTGGACGGGGGCACTGAAGCTTTCTTT
cdr3_aa: CASSPLVDGGTEAFF
d_call: NA
clone_size: NA
v_call: TRBV5-1
j_call: TRBJ1-1

cdr3_nt: TGTGCCAGTAGTATAGATAGCGGGCTAGCGGGAAGGAATGAGCAGTTCTTC
cdr3_aa: CASSIDSGLAGRNEQFF
d_call: TRBD2
clone_size: NA
v_call: TRBV19
j_call: TRBJ2-1

cdr3_nt: TGTGCCAGCTCACCGGGGACAGGGTGGAACGAGCAGTACTTC
cdr3_aa: CASSPGTGWNEQYF
d_call: TRBD1
clone_size: NA
v_call: TRBV18
j_call: TRBJ2-7

cdr3_nt: TGTGCCAGTAGGAGGAGACAGGGAGGCACTGAAGCTTTCTTT
cdr3_aa: CASRRRQGGTEAFF
d_call: TRBD1
clone_size: NA
v_call: TRBV19
j_call: TRBJ1-1

cdr3_nt: TGTGCCAGCAGCTTTGGGCTCCAGAACACCGGGGAGCTGTTTTTT
cdr3_aa: CASSFGLQNTGELFF
d_call: NA
clone_size: NA
v_call: TRBV11-2
j_call: TRBJ2-2

cdr3_nt: TGTGCCTGGAGTACGGGACAGGCGAATGAAAAACTGTTTTTT
cdr3_aa: CAWSTGQANEKLFF
d_call: TRBD1
clone_size: NA
v_call: TRBV30
j_call: TRBJ1-4

cdr3_nt: TGTGCCAGCAGCGGGGGGACAGTCACCCCTGGGTATGGCTACACCTTC
cdr3_aa: CASSGGTVTPGYGYTF
d_call: TRBD1
clone_size: NA
v_call: TRBV5-6
j_call: TRBJ1-2

cdr3_nt: TGTGCCAGCAGTTTTCGTGAAGGGCGCTCCTATAATTCACCCCTCCACTTT
cdr3_aa: CASSFREGRSYNSPLHF
d_call: NA
clone_size: NA
v_call: TRBV27
j_call: TRBJ1-6

cdr3_nt: TGTGCCAGCACATCTATTGGCGCATCTGGGGCCAACGTCCTGACTTTC
cdr3_aa: CASTSIGASGANVLTF
d_call: NA
clone_size: NA
v_call: TRBV7-6
j_call: TRBJ2-6

cdr3_nt: TGTGCCAGCAGCCGGGGGACAGTAGTAAACACTGAAGCTTTCTTT
cdr3_aa: CASSRGTVVNTEAFF
d_call: TRBD1
clone_size: NA
v_call: TRBV7-9
j_call: TRBJ1-1

cdr3_nt: TGTGCCAGCAGCCTACGAAGACTAGCGGGAGTATCAGATACGCAGTATTTT
cdr3_aa: CASSLRRLAGVSDTQYF
d_call: TRBD2
clone_size: once
v_call: TRBV7-2
j_call: TRBJ2-3

cdr3_nt: TGTGCCAGCAGCCGACATAGCGGGAGTACGTACGAGCAGTACTTC
cdr3_aa: CASSRHSGSTYEQYF
d_call: TRBD2
clone_size: NA
v_call: TRBV6-5
j_call: TRBJ2-7

cdr3_nt: TGTGCCAGTAGCGCCGCCGCGGGCTACGAGCAGTACTTC
cdr3_aa: CASSAAAGYEQYF
d_call: NA
clone_size: NA
v_call: TRBV19
j_call: TRBJ2-7

cdr3_nt: TGTGCCAGCAGTGAAGGCCCGGGGGCCGGGGAGCTGTTTTTT
cdr3_aa: CASSEGPGAGELFF
d_call: NA
clone_size: NA
v_call: TRBV6-1
j_call: TRBJ2-2

cdr3_nt: TGTGCCTGTACAACAGGCGCCCCCCAGTACTTC
cdr3_aa: CACTTGAPQYF
d_call: NA
clone_size: NA
v_call: TRBV30
j_call: TRBJ2-5

cdr3_nt: TGTGCCAGCCGAGAAGACCGAGGTGAAAAACTGTTTTTT
cdr3_aa: CASREDRGEKLFF
d_call: NA
clone_size: NA
v_call: TRBV2
j_call: TRBJ1-4

cdr3_nt: TGTGCCAGCAGGAACTTCCTGGACACTGAAGCTTTCTTT
cdr3_aa: CASRNFLDTEAFF
d_call: NA
clone_size: once
v_call: TRBV6-1
j_call: TRBJ1-1

cdr3_nt: TGTGCCAGCAGTCCCGGGACAGGGGTCCAAGAGACCCAGTACTTC
cdr3_aa: CASSPGTGVQETQYF
d_call: TRBD1
clone_size: NA
v_call: TRBV2
j_call: TRBJ2-5

cdr3_nt: TGTGCCAGCAGCCAACAGGGTACAGGAAACACCATATATTTT
cdr3_aa: CASSQQGTGNTIYF
d_call: NA
clone_size: once
v_call: TRBV7-9
j_call: TRBJ1-3

cdr3_nt: TGTGCCAGCAGTCCGGACAGGGCTACTAACTATGGCTACACCTTC
cdr3_aa: CASSPDRATNYGYTF
d_call: TRBD1
clone_size: NA
v_call: TRBV27
j_call: TRBJ1-2

cdr3_nt: TGTGCCAGCTCACCCCTGAGGGGGCGGGTTGAAAAACTGTTTTTT
cdr3_aa: CASSPLRGRVEKLFF
d_call: TRBD1
clone_size: NA
v_call: TRBV18
j_call: TRBJ1-4

cdr3_nt: TGTGCCTGGAGTGGGACTAGCGTTAGGAATGAGCAGTTCTTC
cdr3_aa: CAWSGTSVRNEQFF
d_call: TRBD2
clone_size: NA
v_call: TRBV30
j_call: TRBJ2-1

cdr3_nt: TGTGCCAGCAGCGAGACGCAGGGAAAGGGGACCTACGAGCAGTACTTC
cdr3_aa: CASSETQGKGTYEQYF
d_call: NA
clone_size: NA
v_call: TRBV21-1
j_call: TRBJ2-7

cdr3_nt: TGCGCCAGCAGTACCGGACTAGCGGGAGATACCGGCACAGATACGCAGTATTTT
cdr3_aa: CASSTGLAGDTGTDTQYF
d_call: TRBD2
clone_size: NA
v_call: TRBV10-2
j_call: TRBJ2-3

cdr3_nt: TGTGCCAGCAGCTCAACCGGCCCGGCGGGAGTAGGGGACAATGAGCAGTTCTTC
cdr3_aa: CASSSTGPAGVGDNEQFF
d_call: TRBD2
clone_size: NA
v_call: TRBV7-2
j_call: TRBJ2-1

cdr3_nt: TGTGCCAGCAGCCACAGGCTTACCACCTACAATGAGCAGTTCTTC
cdr3_aa: CASSHRLTTYNEQFF
d_call: NA
clone_size: NA
v_call: TRBV7-6
j_call: TRBJ2-1

cdr3_nt: TGTGCCAGCAGGAAGGACATTAACACTGAAGCTTTCTTT
cdr3_aa: CASRKDINTEAFF
d_call: NA
clone_size: NA
v_call: TRBV2
j_call: TRBJ1-1

cdr3_nt: TGTGCCAGCAGCCGTGGTGGAGTCCAAGAGACCCAGTACTTC
cdr3_aa: CASSRGGVQETQYF
d_call: NA
clone_size: NA
v_call: TRBV7-2
j_call: TRBJ2-5

cdr3_nt: TGTGCCAGCAGCGTGGTCGGTGGGACAACTAGCACAGATACGCAGTATTTT
cdr3_aa: CASSVVGGTTSTDTQYF
d_call: NA
clone_size: once
v_call: TRBV9
j_call: TRBJ2-3